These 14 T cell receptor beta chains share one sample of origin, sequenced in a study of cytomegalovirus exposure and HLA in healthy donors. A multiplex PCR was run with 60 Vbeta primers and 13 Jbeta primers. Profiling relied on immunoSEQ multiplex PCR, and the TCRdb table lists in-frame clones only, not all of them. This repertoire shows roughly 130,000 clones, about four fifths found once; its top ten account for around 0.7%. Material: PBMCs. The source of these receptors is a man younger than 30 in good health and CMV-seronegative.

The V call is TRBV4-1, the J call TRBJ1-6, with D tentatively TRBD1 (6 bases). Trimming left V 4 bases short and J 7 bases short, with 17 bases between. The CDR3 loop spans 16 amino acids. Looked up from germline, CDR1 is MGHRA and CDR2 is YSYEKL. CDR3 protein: CASSPRPQGVNSPLHF. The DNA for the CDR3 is TGCGCCAGCAGCCCTAGACCACAGGGAGTCAATTCACCCCTCCACTTT.

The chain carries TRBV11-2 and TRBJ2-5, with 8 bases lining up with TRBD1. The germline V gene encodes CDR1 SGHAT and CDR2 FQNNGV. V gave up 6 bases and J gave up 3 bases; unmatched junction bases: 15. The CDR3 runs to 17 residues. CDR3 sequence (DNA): TGTGCCAGCAGTCCAGGGGGCTATCGAGGACCGAAAGAGACCCAGTACTTC. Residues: CASSPGGYRGPKETQYF.

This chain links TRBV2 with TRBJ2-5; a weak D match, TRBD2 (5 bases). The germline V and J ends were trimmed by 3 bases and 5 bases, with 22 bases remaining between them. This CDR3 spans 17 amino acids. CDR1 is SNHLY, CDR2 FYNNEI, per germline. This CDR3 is CASSDPAGLPTAETQYF. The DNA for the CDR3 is TGTGCCAGCAGTGACCCCGCGGGTTTGCCGACGGCCGAGACCCAGTACTTC.

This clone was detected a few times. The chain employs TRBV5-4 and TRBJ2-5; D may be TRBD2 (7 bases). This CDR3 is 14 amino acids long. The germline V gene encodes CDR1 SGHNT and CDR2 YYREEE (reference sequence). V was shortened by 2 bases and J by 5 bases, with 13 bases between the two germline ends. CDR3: CASSFRGGRETQYF. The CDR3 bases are TGTGCCAGCAGCTTTAGGGGGGGCCGGGAGACCCAGTACTTC.

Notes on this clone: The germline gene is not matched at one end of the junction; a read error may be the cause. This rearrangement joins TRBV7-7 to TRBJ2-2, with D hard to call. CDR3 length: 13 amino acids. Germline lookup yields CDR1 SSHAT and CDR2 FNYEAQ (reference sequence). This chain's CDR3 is CASSPVSTGELFF. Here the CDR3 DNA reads TGTGCTAGCAGCCCCGTCAGTACCGGGGAGCTGTTTTTT.

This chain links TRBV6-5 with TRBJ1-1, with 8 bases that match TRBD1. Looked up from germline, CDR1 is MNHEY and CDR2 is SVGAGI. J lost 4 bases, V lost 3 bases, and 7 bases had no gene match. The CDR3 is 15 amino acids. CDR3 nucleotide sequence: TGTGCCAGCAGTTATGGACAGGGAGTATCCACTGAAGCTTTCTTT. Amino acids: CASSYGQGVSTEAFF.

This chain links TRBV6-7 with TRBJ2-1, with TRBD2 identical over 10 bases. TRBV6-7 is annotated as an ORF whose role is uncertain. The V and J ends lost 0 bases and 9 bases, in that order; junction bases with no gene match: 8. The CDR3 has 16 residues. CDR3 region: CASSYSVSGGSGEQFF. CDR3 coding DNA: TGTGCCAGCAGTTACTCGGTTAGCGGGGGGTCAGGTGAGCAGTTCTTC.

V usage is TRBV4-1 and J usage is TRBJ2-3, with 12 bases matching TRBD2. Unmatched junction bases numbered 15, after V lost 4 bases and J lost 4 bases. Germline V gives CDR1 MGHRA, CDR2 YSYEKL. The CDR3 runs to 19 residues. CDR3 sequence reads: CASSPLAGGTSYQSDTQYF. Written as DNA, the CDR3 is TGCGCCAGCAGCCCACTAGCGGGGGGAACTTCATATCAGTCAGATACGCAGTATTTT.

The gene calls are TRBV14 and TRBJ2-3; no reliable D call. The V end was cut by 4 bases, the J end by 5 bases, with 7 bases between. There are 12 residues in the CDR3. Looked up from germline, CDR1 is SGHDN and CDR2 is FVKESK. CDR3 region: CASSPQKDTQYF. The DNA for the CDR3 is TGTGCCAGCAGCCCGCAGAAAGATACGCAGTATTTT.

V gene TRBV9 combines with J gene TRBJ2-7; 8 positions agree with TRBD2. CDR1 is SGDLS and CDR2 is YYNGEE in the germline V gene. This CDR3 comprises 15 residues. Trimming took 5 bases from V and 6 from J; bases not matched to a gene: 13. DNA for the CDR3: TGTGCCAGCAGGAGTAGCGGGGAAGCCGTCCCCGAGCAGTACTTC. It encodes CASRSSGEAVPEQYF.

This CDR3 is CASSGTSGSEFSETQYF. The CDR3 DNA follows: TGTGCCAGTAGTGGGACTAGCGGGTCGGAGTTTTCAGAGACCCAGTACTTC. The rearrangement uses TRBV19 and TRBJ2-5; 12 bases align to TRBD2. The CDR3 is 17 amino acids. Germline CDR1 LNHDA, CDR2 SQIVND (reference sequence). Germline trimming cut 5 bases from V and 4 bases from J; bases unmatched to any gene: 11.

The CDR3 sequence is CASSLRTGGTEAFF. CDR3 nucleotide sequence: TGTGCCAGCAGCCTTCGGACAGGGGGCACTGAAGCTTTCTTT. The rearrangement links TRBV9 to TRBJ1-1, with TRBD1 matching 10 bases. V shed 4 bases, J shed 4 bases, and the junction held 4 bases outside the gene matches. The length of the CDR3 is 14 residues. The germline V gene encodes CDR1 SGDLS and CDR2 YYNGEE.

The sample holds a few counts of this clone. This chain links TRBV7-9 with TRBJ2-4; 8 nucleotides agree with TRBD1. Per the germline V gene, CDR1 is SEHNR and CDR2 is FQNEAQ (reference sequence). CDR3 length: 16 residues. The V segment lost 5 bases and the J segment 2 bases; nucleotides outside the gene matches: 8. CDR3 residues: CASSPWTGSSKNIQYF. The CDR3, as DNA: TGTGCCAGCAGCCCGTGGACAGGGTCGTCCAAAAACATTCAGTACTTC. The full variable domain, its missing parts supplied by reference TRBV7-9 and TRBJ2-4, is DTGVSQNPRHKITKRGQNVTFRCDPISEHNRLYWYRQTLGQGPEFLTYFQNEAQLEKSRLLSDRFSAERPKGSFSTLEIQRTEQGDSAMYLCASSPWTGSSKNIQYFGAGTRLSVL.

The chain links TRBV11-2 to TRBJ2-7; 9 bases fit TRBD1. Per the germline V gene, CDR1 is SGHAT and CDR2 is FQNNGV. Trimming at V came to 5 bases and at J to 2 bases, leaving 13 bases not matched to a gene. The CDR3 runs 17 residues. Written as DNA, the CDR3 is TGTGCCAGCAGCCACCCAGGCGGTGGGACAGGGACCTACGAGCAGTACTTC. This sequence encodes CASSHPGGGTGTYEQYF.